The 25 T cell receptor beta chains presented below share a single source sample, sequenced in a study of T cells in Graves' hyperthyroidism and ophthalmopathy. Amplification of TCR beta CDR3 regions used RNA as the template. An initial round of RT-PCR targeting the TCR CDR3 relied on the HTBI primer set. Via MiXCR, TCRdb re-called the multiplex PCR reads, giving one row per CDR3 protein. The sample records around 370,000 distinct CDR3 sequences, approximately 17% being singletons. Sequenced input: blood. The receptors were gathered from a man between 18 and 35 years old with Graves' ophthalmopathy.

This clonotype was recorded many times. This chain connects TRBV12-3 or TRBV12-4 to TRBJ1-6; 8 positions agree with TRBD1. The CDR3 runs 12 residues. V lost 3 bases to trimming and J lost 15 bases; unmatched junction nucleotides: 4. The CDR3 DNA is TGTGCCAGCAGTTTTTTCGGGACAGGCCTCCACTTT. This encodes CASSFFGTGLHF.

At least ten counts were recorded for this clonotype. This chain joins TRBV5-1 and TRBJ2-5, with D unresolved. Per germline, CDR1 SGHRS and CDR2 YFSETQ. This CDR3 has 14 residues. Trimming pared 2 bases from V and 2 bases from J, leaving 10 bases between. Written as DNA, the CDR3 is TGCGCCAGCAGCTTCTGGACGGATCAAGAGACCCAGTACTTC. It yields the protein CASSFWTDQETQYF.

The V gene is TRBV12-3 or TRBV12-4, the J gene TRBJ2-1, with D unresolved. The CDR3 contains 12 residues. Trimming shortened V by 6 bases and J by 6 bases, and 9 bases separated the two germline ends. CDR3 coding DNA: TGTGCCAGCAGCCAATTCAGCAATGAGCAGTTCTTC. Its protein product is CASSQFSNEQFF.

This clonotype was seen ten or more times. This rearrangement joins TRBV11-2 to TRBJ2-1, with a possible D match to TRBD1 (5 bases). V dropped 4 bases and J dropped 8 bases, with 12 bases sitting between them. The CDR3 totals 13 residues. Germline V gene lookup returns CDR1 SGHAT and CDR2 FQNNGV. Written as DNA, the CDR3 is TGTGCCAGCAGCTCACAGGTCGGAGATGAGCAGTTCTTC. It encodes CASSSQVGDEQFF.

A remark on this clonotype: Mismatch with germline at one junction end may stem from a read error. The rearrangement uses TRBV6-1 and TRBJ2-1; unclear D gene. The CDR3 is made up of 15 amino acids. Germline CDR1 MNHNS, CDR2 SASEGT. This chain's CDR3 is CAGSEEPYAYNEQFF. CDR3 nucleotide sequence: TGTGCCGGCAGTGAAGAGCCCTACGCCTACAATGAGCAGTTCTTC.

This clonotype was observed at least ten times. The gene calls are TRBV12-3 or TRBV12-4 and TRBJ2-3; tentative D call: TRBD2 (5 bases). With 5 bases removed from V and 0 bases from J, the gap between germline ends came to 12 bases. This CDR3 spans 15 amino acids. The CDR3 region has the DNA TGTGCCAGCAGTATGGACTCCCCGAGCACAGATACGCAGTATTTT. Residues: CASSMDSPSTDTQYF.

As for this clonotype: The junction differs from germline at one of its ends, possibly a read error. The chain couples TRBV7-3 to TRBJ1-1; D might be TRBD1 (6 bases). Germline CDR1 reads SGHTA; CDR2 reads FQGTGA. This CDR3 contains 12 residues. CDR3 region: CASILRGTEAFF. The DNA of the CDR3 is TGTGCCAGTATCCTCAGGGGCACTGAGGCTTTCTTT.

This clonotype was counted only a few times. Mismatch with germline at one junction end may stem from a read error. This sequence joins TRBV7-9 and TRBJ1-6; D not certain. CDR3 length: 12 amino acids. Germline V gives CDR1 SEHNR, CDR2 FQNEAQ (reference sequence). DNA of the CDR3: TGTGCCAGCAGACCGAGTAATTCGCCCCTCCACTTT. Protein sequence: CASRPSNSPLHF.

This clonotype came up a few times. V is TRBV18 and J is TRBJ1-4, with 8 bases lining up with TRBD1. V shed 4 bases and J 7 bases; nucleotides not matched to a gene: 8. The CDR3 contains 15 residues. The germline gives CDR1 KGHSH, CDR2 LQKENI. The CDR3 reads CASSQAGTGREKLFF. In DNA form, the CDR3 reads TGTGCCAGCTCACAAGCCGGGACAGGACGTGAAAAACTGTTTTTT.

This clonotype was seen many times. V gene TRBV5-8 combines with J gene TRBJ1-1; 8 bases align to TRBD1. Germline lookup yields CDR1 SGHTS and CDR2 YDEGEE. The V and J ends lost 6 bases and 0 bases, in that order; junction bases with no gene match: 13. The CDR3 totals 17 residues. The CDR3 loop reads CASTWGTWTGMNTEAFF. In DNA form, the CDR3 reads TGTGCCAGCACCTGGGGGACCTGGACAGGGATGAACACTGAAGCTTTCTTT.

The chain joins TRBV20-1 to TRBJ2-3; D not certain. CDR3 length: 10 residues. Between the trimmed V and J ends, which lost 6 bases and 10 bases, there was a span of 11 bases. CDR1 DFQATT and CDR2 SNEGSKA come from the germline V gene (reference sequence). For the CDR3, the DNA is TGCAGTGCCGGAGCGTATCCGCAGTATTTT. Translated, it gives CSAGAYPQYF.

This clonotype occurred a few times. The CDR3 nucleotides read TGTGCCAGCAGCTTACGCCTTAATGAAAAACTGTTTTTT. Amino acid sequence: CASSLRLNEKLFF. The chain joins TRBV7-2 to TRBJ1-4; D remains unclear. The CDR3 runs to 13 residues. With 2 bases removed from V and 4 bases from J, the gap between germline ends came to 5 bases. Germline V gene sequence: CDR1 SGHTA, CDR2 FQGNSA. Full variable domain (missing parts from reference TRBV7-2 and TRBJ1-4): GAGVSQSPSNKVTEKGKDVELRCDPISGHTALYWYRQSLGQGLEFLIYFQGNSAPDKSGLPSDRFSAERTGGSVSTLTIQRTQQEDSAVYLCASSLRLNEKLFFGSGTQLSVL.

This clonotype was observed at least ten times. The chain is built from TRBV5-6 and TRBJ1-1; the D is unclear. Germline V gives CDR1 SGHDT, CDR2 YYEEEE. The V and J ends lost 0 bases and 0 bases respectively, with 6 bases between them. This CDR3 has 14 amino acids. Here the CDR3 DNA reads TGTGCCAGCAGCTTGGAACGGTTGAACACTGAAGCTTTCTTT. Translating it yields CASSLERLNTEAFF.

This clonotype has ten or more counts. The chain carries TRBV27 and TRBJ2-1, with D perhaps matching TRBD1 or TRBD2 (6 bases each). Trimming pared 3 bases from V and 8 bases from J, leaving 11 bases between. CDR1 MNHEY and CDR2 SMNVEV come from the germline V gene (reference sequence). The CDR3 extends over 13 amino acids. The CDR3 bases are TGTGCCAGCAGTTTGAGAGGGGGGTATGAGCAGTTCTTC. It specifies CASSLRGGYEQFF.

This clonotype was observed at least ten times. The chain is built from TRBV7-3 and TRBJ2-3, with 9 bases that match TRBD1. Trimming took 5 bases from V and 0 from J; bases not matched to a gene: 3. CDR1 is SGHTA and CDR2 is FQGTGA in the germline V gene. This CDR3 region has 15 residues. This CDR3 is CASSPQGASTDTQYF. The DNA for the CDR3 is TGTGCCAGCAGCCCACAGGGGGCTAGCACAGATACGCAGTATTTT.

This clonotype came up a few times. V and J are TRBV4-1 and TRBJ2-2; weak D call: TRBD1 (5 bases). With 6 bases removed from V and 0 bases from J, the gap between germline ends came to 14 bases. The germline V gene has CDR1 MGHRA and CDR2 YSYEKL. This CDR3 spans 16 amino acids. CDR3 sequence: CASSPPRAANTGELFF. CDR3 bases: TGCGCCAGCAGTCCTCCCAGGGCCGCGAACACCGGGGAGCTGTTTTTT.

This clonotype came up many times. This chain connects TRBV29-1 to TRBJ1-1; D gene ambiguous. V shed 7 bases and J shed 0 bases, with 9 bases lying between them. CDR3 size: 12 residues. The germline V gene has CDR1 SQVTM and CDR2 ANQGSEA. CDR3 nucleotides: TGCAGCGGGTTTACGGTGAACACTGAAGCTTTCTTT. This encodes CSGFTVNTEAFF.

The chain recombines TRBV12-3 or TRBV12-4 with TRBJ2-7, with D maybe TRBD2 (5 bases). This CDR3 contains 15 residues. Trimming left V 5 bases short and J 1 base short, with 15 bases between. The CDR3 DNA sequence: TGTGCCAGCAGTCCCCAGAGGGTGCAGTCCTACGAGCAGTACTTC. Translation gives CASSPQRVQSYEQYF.

At least ten counts were recorded for this clonotype. This chain uses TRBV6-1 with TRBJ2-7; 12 positions match TRBD1. The CDR3 runs 15 residues. Germline V CDR1 and CDR2: MNHNS, SASEGT. The junction had 10 bases not matched to a gene; V was cut back by 7 bases and J by 6 bases. CDR3 bases: TGTGCCAGCAAACCCTCCGGGACAGGGGGCTCCGAGCAGTACTTC. Translated, it gives CASKPSGTGGSEQYF.

This clonotype occurred many times. V and J are TRBV5-1 and TRBJ2-5, with 7 bases aligning to TRBD2. V dropped 0 bases and J dropped 5; count of bases not matched to a gene: 13. Germline CDR1 is SGHRS and CDR2 is YFSETQ. The CDR3 runs to 17 residues. CDR3 sequence: CASSLAASGDLGETQYF. The CDR3 nucleotides read TGCGCCAGCAGCTTGGCGGCTAGCGGCGACCTGGGGGAGACCCAGTACTTC.

Details on this clonotype: This sequence may be a read error, since a much larger clone differs from it by one base. The chain links TRBV28 to TRBJ1-3, with unresolved D. Germline V lookup: CDR1 MDHEN, CDR2 SYDVKM. This CDR3 is 14 amino acids long. Trimming took off 1 base at V and 3 bases at J, with 7 bases between the two ends. CDR3 loop: CASSLYDRGNTIYF. In DNA form, the CDR3 reads TGTGCCAGCAGTTTATACGACCGTGGAAACACCATATATTTT.

V usage is TRBV6-1 and J usage is TRBJ2-7; 8 bases fit TRBD1. The CDR3 extends over 16 amino acids. In germline, CDR1 is MNHNS, CDR2 SASEGT. V gave up 0 bases and J gave up 4 bases; unmatched junction bases: 8. CDR3 sequence: CASSEAPRTGYYEQYF. CDR3 nucleotide sequence: TGTGCCAGCAGTGAAGCGCCTAGGACAGGGTATTACGAGCAGTACTTC.

This clonotype was counted ten times or more. The chain employs TRBV28 and TRBJ1-1, with 7 bases that match TRBD1. V lost 6 bases, J lost 4 bases, and 5 bases stayed unmatched. Germline V gives CDR1 MDHEN, CDR2 SYDVKM. The CDR3 has 13 amino acids. CDR3 in amino acids: CASRRGGTTEAFF. CDR3 in DNA: TGTGCCAGCAGACGAGGGGGCACCACTGAAGCTTTCTTT.

Remarks on this clonotype: Its ends do not fully match the called genes, so a read error is possible. J is TRBJ2-2 and V is TRBV6-1; 7 nucleotides match TRBD1. Germline CDR1 is MNHNS and CDR2 is SASEGT. This CDR3 has 14 amino acids. The CDR3 DNA reads as TGTGCCGCCAAACAGGGGATGAACGCCGGGGAGCTGTTTTTT. Translated, it gives CAAKQGMNAGELFF.

The chain links TRBV5-6 to TRBJ1-1, with D possibly being TRBD1 (6 bases). Germline V lookup: CDR1 SGHDT, CDR2 YYEEEE. The length of the CDR3 is 14 residues. V was pared by 0 bases and J by 11 bases, with 17 bases between. The CDR3 loop is CASSLGGGALEAFF. Here the CDR3 DNA reads TGTGCCAGCAGCTTGGGAGGGGGGGCCCTTGAGGCTTTCTTT.